Listed here is a single TCR beta chain. The V gene end was trimmed by 4 bases and the J gene end by 3 bases; junction bases not matched to a gene: 9. Germline CDR1 and CDR2: SGHVS and FQNEAQ. This CDR3 is 15 amino acids long. The data were obtained in a study of T cells in tuberculosis. Here immunoSEQ multiplex PCR was the method, and the copy in TCRdb shows in-frame clones only, minus some. The table records 25,000 to 35,000 clones, 80% to 95% of them present only once. V is TRBV7-8 and J is TRBJ2-7; TRBD2 aligns across 7 bases. Sequenced sample: PBMCs. This TCR came from a donor aged 10 to 29 with latent tuberculosis or without tuberculosis infection. CDR3 DNA sequence: TGTGCCAGCAGCTCCCCTAACGGGAGGATCTACGAGCAGTACTTC. Amino acids: CASSSPNGRIYEQYF.